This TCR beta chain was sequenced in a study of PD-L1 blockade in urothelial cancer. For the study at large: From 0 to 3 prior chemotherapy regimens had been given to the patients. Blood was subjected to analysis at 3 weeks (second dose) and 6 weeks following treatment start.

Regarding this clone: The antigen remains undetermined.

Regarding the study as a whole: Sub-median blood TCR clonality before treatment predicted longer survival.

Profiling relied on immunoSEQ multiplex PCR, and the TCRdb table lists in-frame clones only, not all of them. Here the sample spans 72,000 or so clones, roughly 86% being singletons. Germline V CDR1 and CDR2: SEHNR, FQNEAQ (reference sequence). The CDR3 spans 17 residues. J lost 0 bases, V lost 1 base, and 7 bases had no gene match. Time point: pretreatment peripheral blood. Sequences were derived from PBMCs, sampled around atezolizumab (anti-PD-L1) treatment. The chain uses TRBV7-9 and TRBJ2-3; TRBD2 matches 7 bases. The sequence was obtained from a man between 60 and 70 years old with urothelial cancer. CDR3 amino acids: CASSLGRGRGSTDTQYF. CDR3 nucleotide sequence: TGTGCCAGCAGCTTAGGTCGCGGGCGGGGGAGCACAGATACGCAGTATTTT.